One TCR beta chain is described in this entry. The data are from a study of blood T cell repertoires in COVID-19. Whole-study context: From T cells, B-cell-depleted T cells, or PBMCs came the material, which was cDNA or gDNA.

Participants, roughly 18 to 89 years old, spanned under 25 US areas. Per the authors' pipeline: By means of reference gene primer amplification, nucleated cell counts were estimated. Produced via immunoSEQ multiplex PCR; TCRdb's table is partial and in-frame only. That table is the source of V, J and clone size, and D and trimming were worked out from the DNA. The profile shows fewer than 350,000 clones, 75% to 90% of them singletons. The germline CDR1 and CDR2 sequences are SGDLS and YYNGEE. Trimming removed 3 bases from V and 5 bases from J; junction bases left unmatched: 12. This CDR3 has 16 amino acids.

This clonotype was sampled from a man younger than 40 who had recovered from COVID-19. Sequenced material: PBMCs or T cells enriched from blood (not recorded which). This chain uses TRBV9 with TRBJ2-7; 9 positions agree with TRBD2. The CDR3 protein is CASSEGTSRLLDEQYF. The CDR3 region has the DNA TGTGCCAGCAGCGAAGGGACTAGCAGACTCCTGGACGAGCAGTACTTC.